The 13 T cell receptor beta chains reported below all come from one sample, sequenced in a study of T cell repertoires in cytomegalovirus infection. These receptors have no identified antigens. TCRdb reprocessed the reads via MiXCR and lists one record per CDR3 protein. Among around 900,000 distinct CDR3 sequences, 30% to 40% were seen once, and the ten largest hold over 12%. Source: cultured CD8+ T cells from PBMCs, taken from culture after CMV antigen stimulation. These receptors were obtained from a human donor in good health (CMV status not recorded). Some clones in this sample may be carry-over from other donors' samples.

This clonotype was observed a few times. The chain joins TRBV27 to TRBJ1-5, with TRBD1 matching over 7 bases. Germline V CDR1 and CDR2: MNHEY, SMNVEV (reference sequence). The ends lost 2 bases at V and 6 bases at J; junction bases unmatched: 4. CDR3 size: 14 residues. The CDR3 DNA reads as TGTGCCAGCAGTTTAAGGGGGCCTTCTCAGCCCCAGCATTTT. Amino acid sequence: CASSLRGPSQPQHF.

The chain combines TRBV4-1 with TRBJ2-2; D gene unclear. This CDR3 is built from 15 residues. V lost 0 bases, J lost 4 bases, and 9 bases lay in between. Germline CDR1 is MGHRA and CDR2 is YSYEKL. The CDR3 region has the DNA TGCGCCAGCAGCCAAGACAGAGACCTCACCGGGGAGCTGTTTTTT. Translating gives CASSQDRDLTGELFF.

This clonotype has more than one count but fewer than ten. This CDR3 is CSVRKPTGELFF. The DNA for the CDR3 is TGCAGCGTCCGGAAGCCCACCGGGGAGCTGTTTTTT. The gene calls are TRBV29-1 and TRBJ2-2; D uncertain. CDR3 length: 12 amino acids. V gave up 6 bases and J gave up 4 bases, with 9 bases separating them. Per germline, CDR1 SQVTM and CDR2 ANQGSEA.

The V call is TRBV6-6, the J call TRBJ2-1; TRBD2 matches 14 bases. Germline V gene sequence: CDR1 MNHNY, CDR2 SVGAGI (reference sequence). V was clipped by 0 bases and J by 8 bases; unmatched bases: 3. The CDR3 runs to 16 residues. CDR3 in DNA: TGTGCCAGCAGTTACTCAGGACTAGCGGGGGGTGATGAGCAGTTCTTC. Translation: CASSYSGLAGGDEQFF.

The J gene is TRBJ2-2, the V gene TRBV4-2; TRBD2 matches 11 bases. V lost 2 bases and J lost 7; bases outside the gene matches: 9. This CDR3 comprises 17 residues. Germline V gene lookup returns CDR1 LGHNA and CDR2 YNFKEQ. CDR3 loop: CASSQRPGTSGFGELFF. The CDR3 nucleotides are TGTGCCAGCAGCCAACGGCCCGGGACTAGCGGTTTCGGGGAGCTGTTTTTT.

This chain uses TRBV15 with TRBJ2-1; 10 positions match TRBD1. V gave up 2 bases and J gave up 7 bases; unmatched junction bases: 11. The CDR3 sequence is 17 residues long. The V gene's germline CDR1 is LNHNV and CDR2 YYDKDF (reference sequence). DNA for the CDR3: TGTGCCACCAGCAGACATTTTGGGACAGGGGATTGGAATGAGCAGTTCTTC. This encodes CATSRHFGTGDWNEQFF.

This clonotype was counted many times. The chain is built from TRBV7-8 and TRBJ1-2; D is uncertain. Germline V gene sequence: CDR1 SGHVS, CDR2 FQNEAQ. V was trimmed by 1 base and J by 8 bases, leaving 11 bases between them. CDR3 size: 13 residues. The DNA of the CDR3 is TGTGCCAGCAGCTTAGACGGGCGGCGCGGCTACACCTTC. Encoded protein: CASSLDGRRGYTF.

This sequence joins TRBV15 and TRBJ2-3, with unresolved D. V shed 2 bases and J shed 4 bases, with 7 bases lying between them. Germline CDR1 reads LNHNV; CDR2 reads YYDKDF (reference sequence). The CDR3 covers 13 residues. CDR3 amino acids: CATSRFWADTQYF. CDR3 coding DNA: TGTGCCACCAGCAGATTCTGGGCAGATACGCAGTATTTT.

This clonotype was recorded many times. The genes are TRBV4-1 and TRBJ1-1; D is unclear. The CDR3 covers 14 residues. Germline V gives CDR1 MGHRA, CDR2 YSYEKL. Trimming left V 0 bases short and J 1 base short, with 6 bases between. This CDR3 reads CASSQDWGNTEAFF. In DNA, the CDR3 is TGCGCCAGCAGCCAAGACTGGGGGAACACTGAAGCTTTCTTT.

This chain uses TRBV12-3 or TRBV12-4 with TRBJ2-1; TRBD2 matches at 8 bases. The CDR3 spans 13 residues. J was trimmed by 8 bases and V by 8 bases; bases with no gene match: 8. The CDR3: CASFAGGGDEQFF. The CDR3 DNA is TGTGCCAGCTTTGCGGGGGGAGGGGATGAGCAGTTCTTC.

This clonotype was counted once. The genes are TRBV20-1 and TRBJ1-2, with D perhaps TRBD1 (5 bases). The CDR3 has 14 amino acids. V dropped 5 bases and J dropped 4 bases, with 17 bases sitting between them. CDR1 is DFQATT, CDR2 SNEGSKA, per germline (reference sequence). The CDR3 nucleotides read TGCAGTGCTCCTCGAGGGGCACGATTCTATGGCTACACCTTC. Translated: CSAPRGARFYGYTF.

V is TRBV10-3 and J is TRBJ2-2; unclear D gene. CDR1 is ENHRY, CDR2 SYGVKD, per germline. The CDR3 sequence is 13 residues long. Trimming took 4 bases from V and 3 from J, leaving 6 bases between them. Written as DNA, the CDR3 is TGTGCCATCAGTGGGGCGGACACCGGGGAGCTGTTTTTT. Translating gives CAISGADTGELFF.

Only a few counts were recorded for this clonotype. The chain combines TRBV12-3 or TRBV12-4 with TRBJ1-1; 7 bases agree with TRBD1. The CDR3 has 11 residues. With 8 bases clipped from V and 6 bases from J, the junction kept 3 bases outside the gene matches. The CDR3 region has the DNA TGTGCCAGCGAGGGGGCGCCTGAAGCTTTCTTT. Translated, it gives CASEGAPEAFF.